There are a few counts of the clone carrying this T cell receptor (beta chain). Antigen specificity is unknown. 5'RACE primed from the constant segment yielded TCR alpha and TCR beta cDNA libraries bearing sample barcodes and UMIs. TCRdb ran MiXCR on the 5' RACE reads and lists one entry per CDR3 protein. The repertoire has just under 550,000 distinct CDR3 sequences, roughly 22% of them found once; the top ten carry around 12%. This specimen belongs to a study of T-cell memory formation after mild COVID-19. Study conclusions and caveats: Clones that got smaller from day 15 to 85 had even CD4/CD8, while clones growing later tipped toward CD4+.

In germline, CDR1 is MNHEY, CDR2 SVGAGI. Trimming cost V 5 bases and J 14 bases, with 21 bases left between them. CDR3 size: 14 residues. The gene calls are TRBV6-5 and TRBJ1-4, with D unresolved. Sequencing was carried out using PBMCs or a T cell subset sorted from them (not recorded which). The receptor comes from an adult woman who had mild COVID-19 (a few samples of this study predate the infection). Cell type and time point are not known. The CDR3 DNA is TGTGCCAGCAGTCCCCCCGGGCTGGGCGGAAACCTGTTTTTT. The encoded protein is CASSPPGLGGNLFF.